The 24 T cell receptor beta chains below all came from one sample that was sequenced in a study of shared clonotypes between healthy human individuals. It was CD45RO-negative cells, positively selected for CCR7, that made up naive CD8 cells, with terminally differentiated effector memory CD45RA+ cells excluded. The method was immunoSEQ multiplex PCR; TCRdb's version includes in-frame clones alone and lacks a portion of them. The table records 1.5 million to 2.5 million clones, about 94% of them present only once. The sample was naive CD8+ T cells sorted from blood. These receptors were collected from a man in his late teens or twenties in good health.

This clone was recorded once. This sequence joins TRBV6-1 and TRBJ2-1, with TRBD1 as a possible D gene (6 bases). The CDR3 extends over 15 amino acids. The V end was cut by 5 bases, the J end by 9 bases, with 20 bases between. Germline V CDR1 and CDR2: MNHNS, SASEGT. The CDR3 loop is CASSPRIGGPPEQFF. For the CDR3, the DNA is TGTGCCAGCAGTCCCCGAATTGGGGGCCCGCCTGAGCAGTTCTTC.

CDR3 in DNA: TGTGCCAGCAGTTCTACTAGCGCTGTCTACGAGCAGTACTTC. This sequence encodes CASSSTSAVYEQYF. The chain recombines TRBV27 with TRBJ2-7; 7 positions agree with TRBD2. V lost 4 bases and J lost 3; bases outside the gene matches: 6. Germline lookup yields CDR1 MNHEY and CDR2 SMNVEV (reference sequence). CDR3 length: 14 amino acids.

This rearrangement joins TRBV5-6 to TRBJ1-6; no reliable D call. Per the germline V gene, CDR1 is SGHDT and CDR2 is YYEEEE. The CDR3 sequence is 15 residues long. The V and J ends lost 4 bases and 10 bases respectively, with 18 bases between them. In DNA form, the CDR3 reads TGTGCCAGCAGCGCCGCGACTGACCCTCGGTCACCCCTCCACTTT. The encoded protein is CASSAATDPRSPLHF.

The CDR3 loop is CASQDTGDNQPQHF. The DNA for the CDR3 is TGTGCCAGCCAGGATACAGGAGACAATCAGCCCCAGCATTTT. The rearrangement uses TRBV7-9 and TRBJ1-5, with D maybe TRBD1 (5 bases). Trimming pared 8 bases from V and 3 bases from J, leaving 14 bases between. This CDR3 comprises 14 residues. Germline-derived CDR1 and CDR2 are SEHNR and FQNEAQ (reference sequence).

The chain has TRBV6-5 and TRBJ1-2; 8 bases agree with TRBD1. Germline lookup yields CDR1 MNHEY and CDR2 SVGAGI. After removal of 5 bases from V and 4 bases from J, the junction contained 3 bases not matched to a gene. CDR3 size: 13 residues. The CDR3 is CASSPDRAYGYTF. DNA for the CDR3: TGTGCCAGCAGTCCGGACAGGGCCTATGGCTACACCTTC.

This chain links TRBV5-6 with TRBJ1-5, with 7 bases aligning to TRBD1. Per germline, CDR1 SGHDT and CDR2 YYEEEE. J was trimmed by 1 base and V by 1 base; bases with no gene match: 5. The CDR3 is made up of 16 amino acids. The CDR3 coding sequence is TGTGCCAGCAGCTTGATGAACAGGGGAAGCAATCAGCCCCAGCATTTT. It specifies CASSLMNRGSNQPQHF.

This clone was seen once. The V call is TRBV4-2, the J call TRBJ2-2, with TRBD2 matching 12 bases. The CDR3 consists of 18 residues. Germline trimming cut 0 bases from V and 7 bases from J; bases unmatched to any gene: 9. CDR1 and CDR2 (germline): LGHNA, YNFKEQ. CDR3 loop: CASSQEDLAGGPSGELFF. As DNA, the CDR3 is TGTGCCAGCAGCCAAGAGGATCTAGCGGGGGGGCCTAGCGGGGAGCTGTTTTTT.

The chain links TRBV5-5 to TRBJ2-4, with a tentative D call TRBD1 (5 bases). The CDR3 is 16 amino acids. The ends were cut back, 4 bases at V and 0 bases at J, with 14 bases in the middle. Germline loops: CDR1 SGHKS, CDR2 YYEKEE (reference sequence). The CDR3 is CASSHSTELAKNIQYF. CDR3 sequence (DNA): TGTGCCAGCAGCCATTCGACAGAGCTAGCCAAAAACATTCAGTACTTC.

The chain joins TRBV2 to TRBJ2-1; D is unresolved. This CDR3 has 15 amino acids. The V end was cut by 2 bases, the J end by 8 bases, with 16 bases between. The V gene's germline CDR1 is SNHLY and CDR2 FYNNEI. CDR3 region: CASSESSVDWDEQFF. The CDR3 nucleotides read TGTGCCAGCAGTGAAAGCTCGGTTGATTGGGATGAGCAGTTCTTC.

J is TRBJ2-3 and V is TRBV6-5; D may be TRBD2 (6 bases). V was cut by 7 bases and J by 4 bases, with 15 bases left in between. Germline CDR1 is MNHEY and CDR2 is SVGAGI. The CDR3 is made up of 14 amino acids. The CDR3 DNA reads TGTGCCAGCACCCTCCCCGGGAGCCCAGATACGCAGTATTTT. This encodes CASTLPGSPDTQYF.

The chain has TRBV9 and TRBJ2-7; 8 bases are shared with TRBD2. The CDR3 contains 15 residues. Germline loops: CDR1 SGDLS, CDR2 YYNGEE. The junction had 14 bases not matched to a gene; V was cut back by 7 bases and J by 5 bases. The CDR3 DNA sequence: TGTGCCAGCGGCCAGAGCGGGAGTCTTACCCACGAGCAGTACTTC. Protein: CASGQSGSLTHEQYF.

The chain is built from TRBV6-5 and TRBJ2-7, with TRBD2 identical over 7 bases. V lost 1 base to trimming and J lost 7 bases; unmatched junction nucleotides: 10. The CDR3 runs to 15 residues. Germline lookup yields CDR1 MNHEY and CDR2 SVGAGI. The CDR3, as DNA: TGTGCCAGCAGTTACTTGAGGGAGGGCCTCGGGGAGCAGTACTTC. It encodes CASSYLREGLGEQYF.

The CDR3 loop is CASSYEEGSNTEAFF. CDR3 nucleotides: TGTGCCAGCAGTTATGAGGAGGGGTCGAACACTGAAGCTTTCTTT. The chain couples TRBV6-5 to TRBJ1-1, with a weak D call TRBD1 (5 bases). Trimming took off 3 bases at V and 1 base at J, with 12 bases between the two ends. CDR1 and CDR2 (germline): MNHEY, SVGAGI. This CDR3 has 15 residues.

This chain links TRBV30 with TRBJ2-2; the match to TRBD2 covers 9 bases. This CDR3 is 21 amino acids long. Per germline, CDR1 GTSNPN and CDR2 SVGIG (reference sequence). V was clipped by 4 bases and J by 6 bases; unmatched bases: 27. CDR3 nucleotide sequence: TGTGCCTGGAACCCCAAGCCCCACAGGGTAGAGCTAGCGGGATTCTCCGGGGAGCTGTTTTTT. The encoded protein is CAWNPKPHRVELAGFSGELFF.

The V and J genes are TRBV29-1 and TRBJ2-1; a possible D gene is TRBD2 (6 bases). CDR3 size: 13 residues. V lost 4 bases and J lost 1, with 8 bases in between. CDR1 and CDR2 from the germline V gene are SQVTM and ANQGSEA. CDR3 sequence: CSVGGVSYNEQFF. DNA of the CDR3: TGCAGCGTTGGCGGGGTGTCCTACAATGAGCAGTTCTTC.

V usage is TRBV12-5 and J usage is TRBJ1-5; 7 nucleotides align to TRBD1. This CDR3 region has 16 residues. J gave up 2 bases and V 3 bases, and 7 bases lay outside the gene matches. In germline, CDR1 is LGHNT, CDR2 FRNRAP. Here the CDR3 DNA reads TGTGCTAGTGGTTTAGGGGGCGCGGGAGGCAATCAGCCCCAGCATTTT. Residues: CASGLGGAGGNQPQHF.

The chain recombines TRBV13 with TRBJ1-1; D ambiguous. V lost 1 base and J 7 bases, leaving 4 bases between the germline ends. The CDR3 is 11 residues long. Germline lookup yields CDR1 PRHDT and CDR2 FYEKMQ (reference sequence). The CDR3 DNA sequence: TGTGCCAGCAGCTTAGAAGGTGAAGCTTTCTTT. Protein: CASSLEGEAFF.

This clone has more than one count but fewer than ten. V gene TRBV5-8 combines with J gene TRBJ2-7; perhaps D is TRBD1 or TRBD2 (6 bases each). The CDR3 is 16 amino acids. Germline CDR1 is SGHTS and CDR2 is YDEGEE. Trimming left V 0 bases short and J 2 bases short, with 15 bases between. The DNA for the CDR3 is TGTGCCAGCAGCTTGGCCGGCTTAGGGGGGACCTACGAGCAGTACTTC. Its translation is CASSLAGLGGTYEQYF.

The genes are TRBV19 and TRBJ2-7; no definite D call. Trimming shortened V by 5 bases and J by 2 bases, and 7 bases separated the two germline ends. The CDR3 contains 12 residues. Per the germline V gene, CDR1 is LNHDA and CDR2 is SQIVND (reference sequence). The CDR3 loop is CASSETTYEQYF. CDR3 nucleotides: TGTGCCAGTAGTGAAACAACCTACGAGCAGTACTTC.

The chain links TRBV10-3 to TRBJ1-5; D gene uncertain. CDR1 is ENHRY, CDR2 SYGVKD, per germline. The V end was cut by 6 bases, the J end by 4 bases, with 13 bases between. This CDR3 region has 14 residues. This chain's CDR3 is CAISVDPTNQPQHF. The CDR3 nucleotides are TGTGCCATCAGCGTAGATCCTACTAATCAGCCCCAGCATTTT.

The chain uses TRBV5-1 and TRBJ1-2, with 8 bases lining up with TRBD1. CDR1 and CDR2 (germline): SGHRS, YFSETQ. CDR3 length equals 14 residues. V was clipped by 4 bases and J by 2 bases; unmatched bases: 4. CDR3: CASSHGQGNYGYTF. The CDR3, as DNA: TGCGCCAGCAGCCACGGACAGGGAAACTATGGCTACACCTTC.

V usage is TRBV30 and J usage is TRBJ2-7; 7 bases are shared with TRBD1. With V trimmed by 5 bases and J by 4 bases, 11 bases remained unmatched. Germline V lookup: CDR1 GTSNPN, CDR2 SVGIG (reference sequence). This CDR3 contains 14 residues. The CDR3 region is CAWGRQGNPYEQYF. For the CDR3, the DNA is TGTGCCTGGGGAAGACAGGGTAATCCATACGAGCAGTACTTC.

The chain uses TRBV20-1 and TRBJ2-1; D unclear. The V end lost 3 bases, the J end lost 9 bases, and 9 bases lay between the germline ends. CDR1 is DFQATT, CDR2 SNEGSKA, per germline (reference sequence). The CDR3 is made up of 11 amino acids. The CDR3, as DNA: TGCAGTGCTAGGTGGGCCGGTGAGCAGTTCTTC. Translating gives CSARWAGEQFF.

The CDR3 nucleotides read TGTGCCAGCAGGGACGTAGGGACAGGTGGGAATTCACCCCTCCACTTT. Residues: CASRDVGTGGNSPLHF. The V gene is TRBV2, the J gene TRBJ1-6; 8 nucleotides match TRBD1. CDR1 is SNHLY and CDR2 is FYNNEI in the germline V gene. CDR3 length: 16 amino acids. J lost 7 bases, V lost 6 bases, and 11 bases had no gene match.